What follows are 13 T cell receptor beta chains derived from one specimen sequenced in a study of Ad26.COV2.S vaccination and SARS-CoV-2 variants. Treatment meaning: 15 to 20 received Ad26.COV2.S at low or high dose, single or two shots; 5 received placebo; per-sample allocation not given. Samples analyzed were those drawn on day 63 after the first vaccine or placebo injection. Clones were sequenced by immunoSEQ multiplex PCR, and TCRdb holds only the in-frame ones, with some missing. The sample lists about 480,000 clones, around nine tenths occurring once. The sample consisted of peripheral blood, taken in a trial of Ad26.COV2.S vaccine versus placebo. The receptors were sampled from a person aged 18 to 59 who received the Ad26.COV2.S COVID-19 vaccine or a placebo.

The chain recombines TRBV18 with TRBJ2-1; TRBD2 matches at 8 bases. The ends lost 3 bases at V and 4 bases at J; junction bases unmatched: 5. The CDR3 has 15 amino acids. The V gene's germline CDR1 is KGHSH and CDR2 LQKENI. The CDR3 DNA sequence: TGTGCCAGCTCACCCCTTAGCGGGACATACAATGAGCAGTTCTTC. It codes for CASSPLSGTYNEQFF. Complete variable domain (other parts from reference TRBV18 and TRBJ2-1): NAGVMQNPRHLVRRRGQEARLRCSPMKGHSHVYWYRQLPEEGLKFMVYLQKENIIDESGMPKERFSAEFPKEGPSILRIQQVVRGDSAAYFCASSPLSGTYNEQFFGPGTRLTVL.

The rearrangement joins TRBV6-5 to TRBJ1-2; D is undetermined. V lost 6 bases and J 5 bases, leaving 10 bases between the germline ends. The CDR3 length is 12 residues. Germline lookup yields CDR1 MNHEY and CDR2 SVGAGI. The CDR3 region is CASSREIYGYTF. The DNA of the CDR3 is TGTGCCAGCAGCCGGGAGATATATGGCTACACCTTC.

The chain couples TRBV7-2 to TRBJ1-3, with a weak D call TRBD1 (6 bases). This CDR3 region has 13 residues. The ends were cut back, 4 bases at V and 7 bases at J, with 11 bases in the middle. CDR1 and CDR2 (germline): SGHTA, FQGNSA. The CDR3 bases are TGTGCCAGCAGCTCCGGGACATCGAACACCATATATTTT. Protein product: CASSSGTSNTIYF.

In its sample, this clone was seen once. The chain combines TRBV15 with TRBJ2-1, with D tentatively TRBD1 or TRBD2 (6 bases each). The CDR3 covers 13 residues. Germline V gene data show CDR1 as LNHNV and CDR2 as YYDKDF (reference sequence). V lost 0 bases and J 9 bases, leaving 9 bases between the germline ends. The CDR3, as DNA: TGTGCCACCAGCAGAGATGAGGGGGGTGAGCAGTTCTTC. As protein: CATSRDEGGEQFF. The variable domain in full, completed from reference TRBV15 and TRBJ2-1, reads DAMVIQNPRYQVTQFGKPVTLSCSQTLNHNVMYWYQQKSSQAPKLLFHYYDKDFNNEADTPDNFQSRRPNTSFCFLDIRSPGLGDTAMYLCATSRDEGGEQFFGPGTRLTVL.

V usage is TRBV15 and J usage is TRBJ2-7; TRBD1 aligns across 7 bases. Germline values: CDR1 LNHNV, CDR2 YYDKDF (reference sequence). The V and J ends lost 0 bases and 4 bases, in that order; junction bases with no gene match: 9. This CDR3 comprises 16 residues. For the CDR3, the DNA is TGTGCCACCAGCAGAGATAAGGGGGCCCAAGGTTACGAGCAGTACTTC. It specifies CATSRDKGAQGYEQYF.

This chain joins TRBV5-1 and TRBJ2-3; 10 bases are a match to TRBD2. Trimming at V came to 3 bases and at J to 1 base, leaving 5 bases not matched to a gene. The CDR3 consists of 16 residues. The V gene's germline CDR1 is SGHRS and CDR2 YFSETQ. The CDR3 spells CASSSRTSGGTDTQYF. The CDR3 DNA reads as TGCGCCAGCAGCTCCCGGACTAGCGGAGGCACAGATACGCAGTATTTT.

The CDR3 reads CASSSGLANYEQYF. CDR3 DNA sequence: TGTGCCAGCAGTTCTGGACTAGCGAACTACGAGCAGTACTTC. The chain links TRBV27 to TRBJ2-7, with 9 bases matching TRBD2. Germline V gene lookup returns CDR1 MNHEY and CDR2 SMNVEV (reference sequence). The CDR3 extends over 14 amino acids. V trimming: 4 bases; J trimming: 3 bases; junction bases outside the gene matches: 4.

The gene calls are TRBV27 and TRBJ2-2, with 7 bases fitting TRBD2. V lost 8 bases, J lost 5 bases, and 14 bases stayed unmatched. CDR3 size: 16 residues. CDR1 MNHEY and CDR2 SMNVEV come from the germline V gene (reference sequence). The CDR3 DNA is TGTGCCAGCCGGCTGGGGAGGGGCGTAAGTACCGGGGAGCTGTTTTTT. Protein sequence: CASRLGRGVSTGELFF.

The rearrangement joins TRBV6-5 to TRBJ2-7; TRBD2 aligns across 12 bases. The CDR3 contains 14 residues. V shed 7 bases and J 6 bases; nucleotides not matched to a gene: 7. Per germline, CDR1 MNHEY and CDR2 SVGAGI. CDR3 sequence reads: CASTRLAGVVEQYF. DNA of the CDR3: TGTGCCAGCACCAGACTAGCGGGAGTAGTCGAGCAGTACTTC.

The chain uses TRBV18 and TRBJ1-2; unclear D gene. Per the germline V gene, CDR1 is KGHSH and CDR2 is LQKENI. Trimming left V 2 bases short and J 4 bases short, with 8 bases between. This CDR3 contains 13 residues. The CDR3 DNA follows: TGTGCCAGCTCACCAAAAGAGTCCTATGGCTACACCTTC. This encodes CASSPKESYGYTF. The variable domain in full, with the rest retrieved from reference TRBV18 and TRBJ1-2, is NAGVMQNPRHLVRRRGQEARLRCSPMKGHSHVYWYRQLPEEGLKFMVYLQKENIIDESGMPKERFSAEFPKEGPSILRIQQVVRGDSAAYFCASSPKESYGYTFGSGTRLTVV.

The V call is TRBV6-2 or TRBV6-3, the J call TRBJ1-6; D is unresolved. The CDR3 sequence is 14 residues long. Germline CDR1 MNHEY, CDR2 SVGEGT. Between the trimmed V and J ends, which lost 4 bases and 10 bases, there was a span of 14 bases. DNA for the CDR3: TGTGCCAGCAGTTTCCGGGAAGGGCGGTCACCCCTCCACTTT. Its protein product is CASSFREGRSPLHF.

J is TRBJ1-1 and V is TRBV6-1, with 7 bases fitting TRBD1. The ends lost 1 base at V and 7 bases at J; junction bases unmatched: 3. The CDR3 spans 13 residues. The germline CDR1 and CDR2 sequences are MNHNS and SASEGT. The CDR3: CASSEVWTGEAFF. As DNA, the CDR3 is TGTGCCAGCAGTGAAGTTTGGACAGGTGAAGCTTTCTTT.

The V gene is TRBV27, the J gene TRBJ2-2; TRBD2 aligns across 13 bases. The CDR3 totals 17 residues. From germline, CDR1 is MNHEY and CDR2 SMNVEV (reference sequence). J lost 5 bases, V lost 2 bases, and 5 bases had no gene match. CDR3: CASSLRTSGSGTGELFF. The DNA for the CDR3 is TGTGCCAGCAGTTTACGGACTAGCGGGAGTGGGACCGGGGAGCTGTTTTTT.